This T cell receptor beta chain was identified during a study of response to subunit inactivated influenza vaccine. Study-wide points: Each seasonal flu vaccination may recruit only limited new T cells, authors suggested.

Using its own MiXCR run on the RT-PCR reads, TCRdb lists one record per CDR3 protein. Of 450,000 to 600,000 distinct CDR3 sequences listed, 16% are singletons. The CDR3 length is 12 residues. V gave up 6 bases and J gave up 7 bases; unmatched junction bases: 6. CDR1 and CDR2 from the germline V gene are SQVTM and ANQGSEA. To note about this clonotype: The antigen is not known.

This clonotype was sampled from a man in his fifties or sixties who received an inactivated influenza vaccine. The sample in question was CD4+ T cells sorted from PBMCs, obtained around 2 years after vaccination. The gene calls are TRBV29-1 and TRBJ2-7, with 10 bases matching TRBD1. As DNA, the CDR3 is TGCAGCGTCGGGACAGGGGTTGGAGAGCAGTACTTC. Translation: CSVGTGVGEQYF.